The 25 T cell receptor beta chains in this list originate from one sample, sequenced in a study of neurological immune-mediated disorders. TCRdb reanalysed the 5' RACE reads using MiXCR and keeps one entry per CDR3 protein. This repertoire shows around 40,000 distinct CDR3 sequences, around 7% found once; its top ten account for around 6%. Material for sequencing was CD4+ T cells from blood. These receptors all come from a man aged 45-65 years in good health.

This clonotype was seen many times. V and J are TRBV20-1 and TRBJ2-1; 9 bases map to TRBD2. Germline CDR1 reads DFQATT; CDR2 reads SNEGSKA (reference sequence). Trimming cost V 6 bases and J 3 bases; bases outside gene matches: 9. This CDR3 spans 15 amino acids. CDR3 in DNA: TGCAGTGCAATTATAGCGGGAGCGCTCTACAATGAGCAGTTCTTC. This sequence encodes CSAIIAGALYNEQFF.

This clonotype was detected only a few times. The V call is TRBV20-1, the J call TRBJ2-7; 11 nucleotides agree with TRBD1. Germline V gene data show CDR1 as DFQATT and CDR2 as SNEGSKA (reference sequence). The CDR3 sequence is 14 residues long. Trimming at V came to 2 bases and at J to 3 bases, leaving 3 bases not matched to a gene. The CDR3 loop reads CSARPGTGGYEQYF. For the CDR3, the DNA is TGCAGTGCTAGACCCGGGACAGGGGGCTACGAGCAGTACTTC.

This clonotype has ten or more counts. This chain links TRBV5-1 with TRBJ2-3; TRBD2 agrees at 7 bases. After removal of 5 bases from V and 0 bases from J, the junction contained 9 bases not matched to a gene. This CDR3 contains 16 residues. Germline-derived CDR1 and CDR2 are SGHRS and YFSETQ. CDR3 sequence: CASSLGAGSSTDTQYF. As DNA, the CDR3 is TGCGCCAGCAGTCTCGGAGCGGGGTCTAGCACAGATACGCAGTATTTT.

This clonotype was detected ten times or more. The chain uses TRBV5-1 and TRBJ2-5, with D possibly matching TRBD2 (6 bases). Trimming stripped 4 bases from V and 2 bases from J, with 15 bases between. The CDR3 totals 15 residues. Germline V gene lookup returns CDR1 SGHRS and CDR2 YFSETQ. Here the CDR3 reads CASSNHGEAQETQYF. In nucleotides, the CDR3 is TGCGCCAGCAGCAACCACGGGGAGGCTCAAGAGACCCAGTACTTC.

This clonotype was seen ten or more times. This rearrangement joins TRBV9 to TRBJ2-3; 7 bases fit TRBD2. In germline, CDR1 is SGDLS, CDR2 YYNGEE. The CDR3 is 16 residues long. Germline trimming cut 1 base from V and 4 bases from J; bases unmatched to any gene: 9. The CDR3 here is CASSVSPTSAPDTQYF. The CDR3 DNA follows: TGTGCCAGCAGCGTAAGCCCAACTAGCGCCCCAGATACGCAGTATTTT.

This chain connects TRBV28 to TRBJ1-1, with TRBD1 matching over 7 bases. Germline assignment: CDR1 MDHEN and CDR2 SYDVKM. V was pared by 5 bases and J by 11 bases, with 14 bases of the junction left unmatched. CDR3 length: 14 amino acids. CDR3 region: CASSPLLGQEGAFF. The DNA for the CDR3 is TGTGCCAGCAGTCCCCTGTTAGGACAGGAGGGCGCTTTCTTT.

The table lists this clonotype with many counts. J is TRBJ2-5 and V is TRBV20-1; D gene uncertain. Per germline, CDR1 DFQATT and CDR2 SNEGSKA (reference sequence). The CDR3 sequence is 12 residues long. Trimming stripped 0 bases from V and 3 bases from J, with 5 bases between. This CDR3 reads CSARDAEETQYF. The CDR3 DNA is TGCAGTGCTAGAGACGCAGAAGAGACCCAGTACTTC.

This clonotype appeared a few times. The chain employs TRBV7-2 and TRBJ1-2, with D perhaps matching TRBD1 (6 bases). With 2 bases removed from V and 1 base from J, the gap between germline ends came to 8 bases. There are 14 residues in the CDR3. CDR1 is SGHTA, CDR2 FQGNSA, per germline. CDR3 nucleotides: TGTGCCAGCAGCTTACAGGGGATTAACTATGGCTACACCTTC. It is translated as CASSLQGINYGYTF.

This clonotype has ten or more counts. The chain links TRBV29-1 to TRBJ2-5; weak D call: TRBD1 (6 bases). Germline CDR1 SQVTM, CDR2 ANQGSEA. Trimming stripped 3 bases from V and 6 bases from J, with 17 bases between. This CDR3 has 14 residues. CDR3 DNA sequence: TGCAGCGTTGACATAGGGGCAGGGGTAAAGACCCAGTACTTC. Protein sequence: CSVDIGAGVKTQYF.

V gene TRBV10-3 combines with J gene TRBJ2-7; maybe TRBD1 (6 bases). Germline values: CDR1 ENHRY, CDR2 SYGVKD. The length of the CDR3 is 15 residues. Trimming removed 4 bases at V and 7 bases at J, with 20 bases between. CDR3 sequence reads: CAISGQERKSEEQYF. The CDR3 region has the DNA TGTGCCATCAGTGGACAGGAGAGAAAGTCGGAGGAGCAGTACTTC.

This clonotype was seen ten or more times. The chain has TRBV6-5 and TRBJ1-2; D might be TRBD1 (5 bases). CDR1 and CDR2 from the germline V gene are MNHEY and SVGAGI. Trimming took 6 bases from V and 7 from J, leaving 12 bases between them. The CDR3 sequence is 12 residues long. In nucleotides, the CDR3 is TGTGCCAGCAGGGACATAGGGAGTGGCTACACCTTC. As protein: CASRDIGSGYTF.

By proportion, this clonotype is medium-sized. This sequence joins TRBV20-1 and TRBJ2-7; D gene uncertain. The ends were cut back, 3 bases at V and 0 bases at J, with 9 bases in the middle. This CDR3 region has 13 residues. Germline V lookup: CDR1 DFQATT, CDR2 SNEGSKA (reference sequence). CDR3 sequence reads: CSASKVSSYEQYF. The DNA of the CDR3 is TGCAGTGCTAGCAAAGTAAGCTCCTACGAGCAGTACTTC.

With regard to this clonotype: It may be a read error: a sequence one base away is much more abundant. V and J are TRBV10-2 and TRBJ2-3; tentative D call: TRBD2 (6 bases). V was pared by 8 bases and J by 3 bases, with 18 bases between. Germline V lookup: CDR1 WSHSY, CDR2 SAAADI. This CDR3 is 15 amino acids long. The CDR3 DNA reads TGCGCCAGCTCGGAGGCTAGCGTGATAACAGATACGCAGTATTTT. As protein: CASSEASVITDTQYF.

This clonotype came up many times. This chain links TRBV5-5 with TRBJ2-1, with 11 bases fitting TRBD2. V gave up 4 bases and J gave up 2 bases; unmatched junction bases: 2. This CDR3 is built from 15 residues. The germline V gene has CDR1 SGHKS and CDR2 YYEKEE (reference sequence). CDR3 amino acids: CASSQLAGAYNEQFF. CDR3 coding DNA: TGTGCCAGCAGCCAACTAGCGGGAGCCTACAATGAGCAGTTCTTC.

This clonotype was picked up many times. This sequence joins TRBV11-2 and TRBJ2-3; TRBD1 might be the D (6 bases). The CDR3 has 16 amino acids. Trimming shortened V by 1 base and J by 4 bases, and 15 bases separated the two germline ends. Germline-derived CDR1 and CDR2 are SGHAT and FQNNGV. The CDR3 DNA is TGTGCCAGCAGCTTAGGATTCAGGGGCGGCGCAGATACGCAGTATTTT. Translation gives CASSLGFRGGADTQYF.

This clonotype showed up many times. V gene TRBV29-1 combines with J gene TRBJ2-7; TRBD2 agrees at 7 bases. Germline V gene data show CDR1 as SQVTM and CDR2 as ANQGSEA. This CDR3 is 15 amino acids long. The V segment lost 5 bases and the J segment 0 bases; nucleotides outside the gene matches: 10. The DNA for the CDR3 is TGCAGCGTTTACGGTGAGGCGGGAGCCTCCTACGAGCAGTACTTC. It yields the protein CSVYGEAGASYEQYF.

This clonotype was detected many times. The chain joins TRBV9 to TRBJ2-1; D unclear. CDR3 size: 12 residues. The germline CDR1 and CDR2 sequences are SGDLS and YYNGEE. Trimming pared 0 bases from V and 9 bases from J, leaving 7 bases between. CDR3 sequence: CASSVGDGEQFF. CDR3 bases: TGTGCCAGCAGCGTAGGAGACGGTGAGCAGTTCTTC.

The table lists this clonotype with many counts. This sequence joins TRBV7-2 and TRBJ2-3; D is uncertain. Germline CDR1 reads SGHTA; CDR2 reads FQGNSA. Trimming pared 3 bases from V and 6 bases from J, leaving 4 bases between. This CDR3 spans 11 amino acids. The CDR3 here is CASSFADTQYF. For the CDR3, the DNA is TGTGCCAGCAGCTTTGCGGATACGCAGTATTTT.

In this sample, this clonotype turned up many times. This chain connects TRBV5-1 to TRBJ2-7, with TRBD2 matching 13 bases. There are 16 residues in the CDR3. From germline, CDR1 is SGHRS and CDR2 YFSETQ. J gave up 6 bases and V 3 bases, and 9 bases lay outside the gene matches. The CDR3 loop reads CASSSTSGRRNGEQYF. Written as DNA, the CDR3 is TGCGCCAGCAGCTCGACTAGCGGGAGGCGGAATGGCGAGCAGTACTTC.

The sample holds many counts of this clonotype. This chain's CDR3 is CASSRVLLGAGRNEKLFF. The CDR3 nucleotides are TGCGCCAGCAGCCGTGTACTCTTAGGGGCTGGTCGAAATGAAAAACTGTTTTTT. V gene TRBV4-3 combines with J gene TRBJ1-4; tentatively, D is TRBD1 (5 bases). Trimming removed 4 bases from V and 5 bases from J, with 23 bases in between. Germline loops: CDR1 LGHNA, CDR2 YSLEER. CDR3 length equals 18 residues.

The rearrangement joins TRBV20-1 to TRBJ2-3; 9 positions match TRBD2. V lost 3 bases and J lost 3; bases outside the gene matches: 4. Germline CDR1 DFQATT, CDR2 SNEGSKA (reference sequence). CDR3 size: 14 residues. CDR3 amino acids: CSARLRGGTDTQYF. As DNA, the CDR3 is TGCAGTGCTAGGCTGCGGGGGGGGACAGATACGCAGTATTTT.

The sample holds a few counts of this clonotype. The V gene is TRBV7-2, the J gene TRBJ2-2, with D possibly matching TRBD1 (5 bases). Deletions cut 6 bases from V and 3 bases from J, with 14 bases between. Germline V gene lookup returns CDR1 SGHTA and CDR2 FQGNSA. The CDR3 is 15 residues long. The CDR3 nucleotides are TGTGCCAGCAGAAAGGGGCAGGGCGACACCGGGGAGCTGTTTTTT. Translation gives CASRKGQGDTGELFF.

This clonotype has only a few counts. V is TRBV7-2 and J is TRBJ1-6, with 7 bases fitting TRBD1. The V gene end was trimmed by 5 bases and the J gene end by 12 bases; junction bases not matched to a gene: 7. Germline CDR1 is SGHTA and CDR2 is FQGNSA. The CDR3 spans 13 residues. The CDR3 DNA follows: TGTGCCAGCAGCCACGGACAGGACCTACCCCTCCACTTT. It yields the protein CASSHGQDLPLHF.

This clonotype was seen repeatedly, ten times or more. This chain links TRBV12-3 or TRBV12-4 with TRBJ1-5; the match to TRBD1 covers 9 bases. This CDR3 is built from 15 residues. V lost 6 bases to trimming and J lost 2 bases; unmatched junction nucleotides: 5. The CDR3 protein is CASSPGQGGNQPQHF. CDR3 DNA sequence: TGTGCCAGCAGCCCGGGACAGGGCGGCAATCAGCCCCAGCATTTT.

This clonotype was seen many times. The chain joins TRBV20-1 to TRBJ2-7, with 9 positions matching TRBD2. This CDR3 has 18 residues. CDR1 is DFQATT and CDR2 is SNEGSKA in the germline V gene (reference sequence). V trimming: 1 base; J trimming: 4 bases; junction bases outside the gene matches: 17. Written as DNA, the CDR3 is TGCAGTGCTAGAGGCCCCCTCCTGAGTAGCGGGAGTATTTACGAGCAGTACTTC. This codes for CSARGPLLSSGSIYEQYF.